Following are 14 T cell receptor beta chains from one sample sequenced in a study of siplizumab effects on memory and regulatory T cells. The repertoire was sequenced with immunoSEQ multiplex PCR; TCRdb's copy has only in-frame clones and lacks some. This table holds about 94,000 clones, 94% found once. The sample consisted of non-Treg CD4+ T cells sorted from blood. These receptors all come from a human donor in good health.

J is TRBJ1-5 and V is TRBV7-9; no definite D call. Trimming removed 8 bases at V and 1 base at J, with 9 bases between. This CDR3 has 13 residues. Germline lookup yields CDR1 SEHNR and CDR2 FQNEAQ (reference sequence). The CDR3 reads CASQRSSNQPQHF. The CDR3, as DNA: TGTGCCAGCCAAAGGTCGAGCAATCAGCCCCAGCATTTT.

As DNA, the CDR3 is TGTGCCTGGAGTACCCCGGGACAGGGGATGGAGGAGACCCAGTACTTC. This gives the protein CAWSTPGQGMEETQYF. The V and J genes are TRBV30 and TRBJ2-5, with TRBD1 matching over 10 bases. Germline V gene sequence: CDR1 GTSNPN, CDR2 SVGIG (reference sequence). With 2 bases clipped from V and 5 bases from J, the junction kept 11 bases outside the gene matches. The length of the CDR3 is 16 residues.

The V call is TRBV7-9, the J call TRBJ2-3, with D perhaps TRBD1 (5 bases). CDR3 length: 13 residues. Trimming pared 2 bases from V and 4 bases from J, leaving 7 bases between. CDR1 is SEHNR and CDR2 is FQNEAQ in the germline V gene (reference sequence). The CDR3 bases are TGTGCCAGCAGCTTACAGGGATCAGATACGCAGTATTTT. Amino acids: CASSLQGSDTQYF.

The chain is built from TRBV6-1 and TRBJ2-7; 11 bases agree with TRBD1. This CDR3 is built from 14 residues. Germline V gene sequence: CDR1 MNHNS, CDR2 SASEGT. The V and J ends lost 2 bases and 8 bases, in that order; junction bases with no gene match: 5. The CDR3 nucleotides read TGTGCCAGCAGTGAATTGGGACAGGGGGTTCAGCAGTACTTC. This encodes CASSELGQGVQQYF.

The chain couples TRBV2 to TRBJ1-5; unclear D gene. Deletions cut 6 bases from V and 4 bases from J, with 10 bases between. Germline CDR1 and CDR2: SNHLY and FYNNEI. This CDR3 spans 13 amino acids. Here the CDR3 reads CASSDGRNQPQHF. As DNA, the CDR3 is TGTGCCAGCAGCGACGGGAGAAATCAGCCCCAGCATTTT.

The rearrangement links TRBV10-3 to TRBJ1-2, with TRBD1 matching 10 bases. In germline, CDR1 is ENHRY, CDR2 SYGVKD. J gave up 3 bases and V 6 bases, and 10 bases lay outside the gene matches. The CDR3 runs 16 residues. The CDR3 protein is CAISMGQGLPDYGYTF. The CDR3 bases are TGTGCCATCAGCATGGGACAGGGGCTCCCCGACTATGGCTACACCTTC.

J is TRBJ1-5 and V is TRBV9; 7 nucleotides align to TRBD1. Per the germline V gene, CDR1 is SGDLS and CDR2 is YYNGEE. This CDR3 region has 14 residues. The ends lost 3 bases at V and 5 bases at J; junction bases unmatched: 5. The CDR3 region has the DNA TGTGCCAGCAGCGAGGGACAGTGGTATCAGCCCCAGCATTTT. This translates into CASSEGQWYQPQHF. The whole variable domain, filled in from reference TRBV9 and TRBJ1-5, reads DSGVTQTPKHLITATGQRVTLRCSPRSGDLSVYWYQQSLDQGLQFLIQYYNGEERAKGNILERFSAQQFPDLHSELNLSSLELGDSALYFCASSEGQWYQPQHFGDGTRLSIL.

The chain employs TRBV15 and TRBJ2-3; D unclear. The CDR3 length is 16 residues. CDR1 and CDR2 (germline): LNHNV, YYDKDF (reference sequence). V was trimmed by 0 bases and J by 0 bases, leaving 10 bases between them. The CDR3: CATSREYEVSTDTQYF. In nucleotides, the CDR3 is TGTGCCACCAGCAGAGAGTATGAGGTTAGCACAGATACGCAGTATTTT.

The chain joins TRBV25-1 to TRBJ2-3, with D perhaps assigned TRBD1 or TRBD2 (5 bases each). In germline, CDR1 is MGHDK, CDR2 SYGVNS. CDR3 length: 13 residues. Trimming took off 6 bases at V and 3 bases at J, with 10 bases between the two ends. In DNA form, the CDR3 reads TGTGCCAGCAGGGGGGTCTGGACAGATACGCAGTATTTT. Amino acid sequence: CASRGVWTDTQYF.

The chain recombines TRBV19 with TRBJ1-2; 9 nucleotides align to TRBD1. This CDR3 contains 15 residues. Per germline, CDR1 LNHDA and CDR2 SQIVND (reference sequence). The trim removed 5 bases at V and 2 bases at J, leaving 6 bases unmatched. The CDR3 nucleotides read TGTGCCAGTAGTTGGGGACAGGGATTGAACTATGGCTACACCTTC. It encodes CASSWGQGLNYGYTF.

The rearrangement links TRBV5-4 to TRBJ2-1; 9 positions match TRBD1. V trimming: 2 bases; J trimming: 4 bases; junction bases outside the gene matches: 4. The CDR3 spans 15 residues. In germline, CDR1 is SGHNT, CDR2 YYREEE (reference sequence). The CDR3 here is CASSFYRGRYNEQFF. CDR3 sequence (DNA): TGTGCCAGCAGCTTCTACAGGGGGCGTTACAATGAGCAGTTCTTC.

The rearrangement links TRBV5-5 to TRBJ1-3; maybe TRBD1 (6 bases). V was pared by 0 bases and J by 2 bases, with 12 bases between. The CDR3 has 16 residues. In germline, CDR1 is SGHKS, CDR2 YYEKEE (reference sequence). The CDR3, as DNA: TGTGCCAGCAGCTTGGCCACAGGGTTCGCTGGAAACACCATATATTTT. Protein product: CASSLATGFAGNTIYF.

V gene TRBV15 combines with J gene TRBJ2-2; D is unresolved. The CDR3 extends over 13 amino acids. CDR1 is LNHNV, CDR2 YYDKDF, per germline (reference sequence). V shed 0 bases and J shed 3 bases, with 2 bases lying between them. The CDR3 spells CATSRDYTGELFF. CDR3 DNA sequence: TGTGCCACCAGCAGAGATTACACCGGGGAGCTGTTTTTT.

The rearrangement uses TRBV5-1 and TRBJ1-2, with D unclear. The CDR3 is 14 residues long. The V gene's germline CDR1 is SGHRS and CDR2 YFSETQ. The V gene lost 0 bases and the J gene lost 0 bases, with 6 bases spanning the gap. The CDR3 DNA reads as TGCGCCAGCAGCTTGGGCAGTTCTAACTATGGCTACACCTTC. Its protein is CASSLGSSNYGYTF.